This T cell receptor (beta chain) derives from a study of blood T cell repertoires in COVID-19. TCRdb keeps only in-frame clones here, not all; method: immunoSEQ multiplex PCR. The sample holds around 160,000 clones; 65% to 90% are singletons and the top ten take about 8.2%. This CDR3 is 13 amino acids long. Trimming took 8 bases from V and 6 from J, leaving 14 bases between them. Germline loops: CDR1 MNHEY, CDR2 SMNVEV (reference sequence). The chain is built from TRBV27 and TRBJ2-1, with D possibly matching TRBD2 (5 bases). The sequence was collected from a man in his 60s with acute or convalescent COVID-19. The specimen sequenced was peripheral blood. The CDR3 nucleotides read TGTGCCAGCCGACTTAGCGTTCTCAATGAGCAGTTCTTC. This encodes CASRLSVLNEQFF.